This TCR beta chain was recovered during a study of blood T cell repertoires in COVID-19. V was clipped by 2 bases and J by 5 bases; unmatched bases: 8. The CDR3 loop spans 16 amino acids. Germline V gene data show CDR1 as MNHEY and CDR2 as SVGAGI. Clones were sequenced by immunoSEQ multiplex PCR, and TCRdb holds only the in-frame ones, with some missing. The repertoire holds around 60,000 clones, with roughly 90% as singletons. The count of this clone is one. The genes are TRBV6-5 and TRBJ2-7; 11 nucleotides line up with TRBD1. The clonotype was recovered from an elderly woman with acute or convalescent COVID-19. The sample was peripheral blood. The CDR3 region has the DNA TGTGCCAGCAGTTACCGCGGACAGGGGGCAATCAACGAGCAGTACTTC. Translated: CASSYRGQGAINEQYF.